Each of the 18 T cell receptor beta chains below was sequenced from the same sample in a study of blood T cell repertoires in COVID-19. Only in-frame clones appear in the TCRdb table, and some are missing; sequencing was by immunoSEQ multiplex PCR. The sample consists of just over 150,000 clones, under 90% of them appearing once. Input material: peripheral blood. These receptors came from a man in his fifties or sixties with acute or convalescent COVID-19.

The rearrangement joins TRBV5-5 to TRBJ2-7, with D possibly being TRBD1 (6 bases). CDR3 size: 12 residues. Trimming took 4 bases from V and 5 from J, leaving 10 bases between them. Per the germline V gene, CDR1 is SGHKS and CDR2 is YYEKEE (reference sequence). CDR3 residues: CASSPTGNEQYF. The CDR3, as DNA: TGTGCCAGCAGCCCCACAGGGAACGAGCAGTACTTC. Looking up the rest from reference TRBV5-5 and TRBJ2-7 gives the full variable domain: DAGVTQSPTHLIKTRGQQVTLRCSPISGHKSVSWYQQVLGQGPQFIFQYYEKEERGRGNFPDRFSARQFPNYSSELNVNALLLGDSALYLCASSPTGNEQYFGPGTRLTVT.

This chain connects TRBV7-3 to TRBJ2-2; 8 bases line up with TRBD1. This CDR3 spans 14 amino acids. Germline-derived CDR1 and CDR2 are SGHTA and FQGTGA. Trimming took 5 bases from V and 6 from J; bases not matched to a gene: 5. CDR3 in DNA: TGTGCCAGCAGCCTAAGACAGGGGTCCGGGGAGCTGTTTTTT. Its translation is CASSLRQGSGELFF.

The chain couples TRBV10-1 to TRBJ1-4; maybe TRBD1 (6 bases). The CDR3 runs 14 residues. CDR1 and CDR2 (germline): WNHNN, SYGVQD (reference sequence). The germline V and J ends were trimmed by 6 bases and 5 bases, with 13 bases remaining between them. The CDR3 DNA sequence: TGCGCCAGCAGCTCGGGGGGCAAGAATGAAAAACTGTTTTTT. Its translation is CASSSGGKNEKLFF.

This clone came up a few times. The chain uses TRBV7-9 and TRBJ1-5; TRBD1 matches at 7 bases. The length of the CDR3 is 15 residues. V was clipped by 6 bases and J by 7 bases; unmatched bases: 12. CDR1 is SEHNR, CDR2 FQNEAQ, per germline (reference sequence). DNA for the CDR3: TGTGCCAGCAGTCTAGAGGGGGCAGGGAGCCAGCCCCAGCATTTT. Translation: CASSLEGAGSQPQHF.

The V and J genes are TRBV28 and TRBJ2-1; D not resolved. CDR3 size: 12 residues. V lost 3 bases and J 8 bases, leaving 8 bases between the germline ends. Germline-derived CDR1 and CDR2 are MDHEN and SYDVKM. CDR3 bases: TGTGCCAGCAGTTTTACAGCAGATGAGCAGTTCTTC. This translates into CASSFTADEQFF.

This clone was recorded many times. The rearrangement joins TRBV10-3 to TRBJ1-1; D remains unclear. The CDR3 is made up of 15 amino acids. Germline CDR1 and CDR2: ENHRY and SYGVKD. The germline V and J ends were trimmed by 2 bases and 0 bases, with 10 bases remaining between them. Here the CDR3 reads CAISETGEMNTEAFF. CDR3 DNA sequence: TGTGCCATCAGTGAGACTGGAGAAATGAACACTGAAGCTTTCTTT.

This clone was recorded at least ten times. CDR3 residues: CASSPPWTGGLYYGYTF. The CDR3 region has the DNA TGTGCCAGCAGCCCCCCTTGGACCGGGGGGCTTTACTATGGCTACACCTTC. The V and J genes are TRBV5-6 and TRBJ1-2, with a tentative D call TRBD1 (6 bases). This CDR3 comprises 17 residues. The germline CDR1 and CDR2 sequences are SGHDT and YYEEEE. Trimming left V 4 bases short and J 3 bases short, with 22 bases between.

The CDR3 DNA follows: TGCGCCAGCAGCCCCCGCAGGTTGGACGAGCAGTACTTC. It yields the protein CASSPRRLDEQYF. The chain couples TRBV5-1 to TRBJ2-7; D gene unclear. The CDR3 length is 13 residues. CDR1 is SGHRS and CDR2 is YFSETQ in the germline V gene. Trimming shortened V by 4 bases and J by 5 bases, and 13 bases separated the two germline ends. Full variable domain (rest looked up from reference TRBV5-1 and TRBJ2-7): KAGVTQTPRYLIKTRGQQVTLSCSPISGHRSVSWYQQTPGQGLQFLFEYFSETQRNKGNFPGRFSGRQFSNSRSEMNVSTLELGDSALYLCASSPRRLDEQYFGPGTRLTVT.

This chain links TRBV2 with TRBJ2-1; 9 bases are a match to TRBD2. Trimming cost V 5 bases and J 6 bases; bases outside gene matches: 11. Germline CDR1 is SNHLY and CDR2 is FYNNEI. This CDR3 has 16 amino acids. CDR3 DNA: TGTGCCAGCAGTCCCAGGGTAGCGGGAGTGGGCAATGAGCAGTTCTTC. Its protein product is CASSPRVAGVGNEQFF. Full variable domain (remainder filled in from reference TRBV2 and TRBJ2-1): EPEVTQTPSHQVTQMGQEVILRCVPISNHLYFYWYRQILGQKVEFLVSFYNNEISEKSEIFDDQFSVERPDGSNFTLKIRSTKLEDSAMYFCASSPRVAGVGNEQFFGPGTRLTVL.

The chain carries TRBV19 and TRBJ1-3; D is perhaps TRBD1 (6 bases). This CDR3 is built from 14 residues. CDR1 LNHDA and CDR2 SQIVND come from the germline V gene (reference sequence). The V gene lost 6 bases and the J gene lost 3 bases, with 12 bases spanning the gap. The CDR3 nucleotides are TGTGCCAGTAGCTTAGGGGACATTGGAAACACCATATATTTT. Protein: CASSLGDIGNTIYF.

This clone was counted between two and nine times. The chain links TRBV5-4 to TRBJ2-2; TRBD2 matches 7 bases. Germline CDR1 SGHNT, CDR2 YYREEE (reference sequence). V dropped 3 bases and J dropped 1; count of bases not matched to a gene: 6. This CDR3 is built from 16 residues. CDR3 DNA sequence: TGTGCCAGCAGCTCACAGACTAGCCGGAACACCGGGGAGCTGTTTTTT. Protein product: CASSSQTSRNTGELFF.

The chain carries TRBV19 and TRBJ1-5; the match to TRBD1 covers 9 bases. Germline V lookup: CDR1 LNHDA, CDR2 SQIVND (reference sequence). The junction had 4 bases not matched to a gene; V was cut back by 3 bases and J by 4 bases. There are 15 residues in the CDR3. This CDR3 reads CASSIGTGRNQPQHF. DNA for the CDR3: TGTGCCAGTAGTATTGGGACAGGGAGGAATCAGCCCCAGCATTTT. Drawing the rest from reference TRBV19 and TRBJ1-5, the complete variable domain is DGGITQSPKYLFRKEGQNVTLSCEQNLNHDAMYWYRQDPGQGLRLIYYSQIVNDFQKGDIAEGYSVSREKKESFPLTVTSAQKNPTAFYLCASSIGTGRNQPQHFGDGTRLSIL.

A few counts support this clone. This sequence joins TRBV6-2 or TRBV6-3 and TRBJ1-2; D gene unclear. The V and J ends lost 5 bases and 4 bases respectively, with 8 bases between them. Germline values: CDR1 MNHEY, CDR2 SVGEGT. The CDR3 is 12 residues long. The CDR3 DNA follows: TGTGCCAGCAGTGCCTTCAGCTATGGCTACACCTTC. Its protein product is CASSAFSYGYTF.

The rearrangement joins TRBV6-5 to TRBJ1-5, with TRBD1 matching 8 bases. The V gene's germline CDR1 is MNHEY and CDR2 SVGAGI. The CDR3 has 14 amino acids. Losses at the gene ends were 6 bases for V and 6 bases for J; bases not matched to a gene: 7. The CDR3 DNA follows: TGTGCCAGCAGGCAGGGGGCGGCCGGTCAGCCCCAGCATTTT. Its protein is CASRQGAAGQPQHF.

This clone was seen a few times. The chain couples TRBV19 to TRBJ1-4; TRBD1 aligns across 7 bases. Germline loops: CDR1 LNHDA, CDR2 SQIVND (reference sequence). The CDR3 runs 14 residues. The V and J ends lost 6 bases and 4 bases, in that order; junction bases with no gene match: 5. This CDR3 reads CASSQTGINEKLFF. CDR3 nucleotide sequence: TGTGCCAGTAGCCAGACAGGGATTAATGAAAAACTGTTTTTT. The whole variable domain, filled in from reference TRBV19 and TRBJ1-4, reads DGGITQSPKYLFRKEGQNVTLSCEQNLNHDAMYWYRQDPGQGLRLIYYSQIVNDFQKGDIAEGYSVSREKKESFPLTVTSAQKNPTAFYLCASSQTGINEKLFFGSGTQLSVL.

The genes are TRBV18 and TRBJ2-1, with D possibly being TRBD1 (7 bases). The ends were cut back, 3 bases at V and 10 bases at J, with 25 bases in the middle. The germline V gene has CDR1 KGHSH and CDR2 LQKENI. The CDR3 covers 17 residues. The CDR3 coding sequence is TGTGCCAGCTCACCCCCCCGAGGAGGGGGCGCAAATTACGAGCAGTTCTTC. It is translated as CASSPPRGGGANYEQFF.

This clone was observed a single time. This chain uses TRBV5-1 with TRBJ2-3; no firm D call. The CDR3 has 13 amino acids. Germline assignment: CDR1 SGHRS and CDR2 YFSETQ. Deletions cut 6 bases from V and 2 bases from J, with 10 bases between. CDR3 in amino acids: CASNEPHTDTQYF. The CDR3 DNA reads TGCGCCAGCAACGAGCCTCACACAGATACGCAGTATTTT.

The gene calls are TRBV12-3 or TRBV12-4 and TRBJ1-4; 8 nucleotides agree with TRBD1. After removal of 3 bases from V and 8 bases from J, the junction contained 2 bases not matched to a gene. The CDR3 totals 13 residues. The CDR3 loop is CASSLTGEEKLFF. CDR3 bases: TGTGCCAGCAGTTTGACAGGGGAAGAAAAACTGTTTTTT.